This T cell receptor (beta chain) is from a study of siplizumab effects on memory and regulatory T cells. As for the study in general: Paired mixed lymphocyte reactions were set up, with siplizumab at roughly 1 ug/mL or without drug.

Germline CDR1 SGHRS, CDR2 YFSETQ. This CDR3 comprises 13 residues. V was trimmed by 0 bases and J by 1 base, leaving 4 bases between them. Responder and stimulator cells in the mixed lymphocyte reaction were cultured together for approximately six days at 37°C. This clone has just a few counts. What it binds is not known. Sequenced by immunoSEQ multiplex PCR; TCRdb stores in-frame clones only, minus some. The sample includes roughly 11,000 clones, more than 45% of them seen just once. The clonotype was recovered from a human donor in good health; the cells came from an allogeneic mixed lymphocyte reaction. Some clones in this sample may be carry-over from other donors' samples. The sequencing sample was made of CFSE-low (dividing) CD8+ T cells sorted from an allogeneic mixed lymphocyte reaction. The J gene is TRBJ2-5, the V gene TRBV5-1; D not resolved. The CDR3 is CASSLGPQETQYF. As DNA, the CDR3 is TGCGCCAGCAGCTTGGGCCCCCAAGAGACCCAGTACTTC.